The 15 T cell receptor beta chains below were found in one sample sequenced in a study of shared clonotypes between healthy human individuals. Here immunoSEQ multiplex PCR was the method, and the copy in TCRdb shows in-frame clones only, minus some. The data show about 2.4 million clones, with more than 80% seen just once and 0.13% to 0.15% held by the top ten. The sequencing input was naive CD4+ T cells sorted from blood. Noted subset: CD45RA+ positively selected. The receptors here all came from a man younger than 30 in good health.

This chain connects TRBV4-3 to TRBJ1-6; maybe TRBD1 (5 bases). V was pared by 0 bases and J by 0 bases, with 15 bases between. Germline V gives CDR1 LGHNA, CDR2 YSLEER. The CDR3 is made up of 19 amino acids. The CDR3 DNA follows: TGCGCCAGCAGCCAAGAGTCCGGGACGGGAAGCTCCTATAATTCACCCCTCCACTTT. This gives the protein CASSQESGTGSSYNSPLHF.

CDR3 DNA sequence: TGTGCCAGCAGCTTAGCTACAGGGGAGGAAGCAGATACGCAGTATTTT. Its protein is CASSLATGEEADTQYF. The genes are TRBV11-3 and TRBJ2-3, with D possibly matching TRBD1 (7 bases). The CDR3 is 16 amino acids. Germline V CDR1 and CDR2: SGHNT, YENEEA. V dropped 1 base and J dropped 4 bases, with 15 bases sitting between them.

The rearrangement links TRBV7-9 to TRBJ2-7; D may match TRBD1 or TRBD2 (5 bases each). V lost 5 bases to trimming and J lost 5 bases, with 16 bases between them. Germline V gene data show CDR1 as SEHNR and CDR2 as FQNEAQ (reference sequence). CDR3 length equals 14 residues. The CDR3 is CASSPWGPPHEQYF. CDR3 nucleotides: TGTGCCAGCAGCCCCTGGGGACCTCCGCACGAGCAGTACTTC.

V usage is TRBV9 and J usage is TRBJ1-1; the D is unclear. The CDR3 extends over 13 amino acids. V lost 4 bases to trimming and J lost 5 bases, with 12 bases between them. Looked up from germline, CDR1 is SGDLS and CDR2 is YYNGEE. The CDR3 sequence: CASSPSQRTEAFF. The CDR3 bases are TGTGCCAGCAGCCCCTCACAACGAACTGAAGCTTTCTTT.

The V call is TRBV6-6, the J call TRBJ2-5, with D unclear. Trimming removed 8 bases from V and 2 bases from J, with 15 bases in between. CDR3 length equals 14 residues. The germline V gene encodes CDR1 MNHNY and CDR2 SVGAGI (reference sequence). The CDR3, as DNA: TGTGCCAGCTTACCCCGGGCCTGGCAAGAGACCCAGTACTTC. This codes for CASLPRAWQETQYF.

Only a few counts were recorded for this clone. The CDR3: CASRGAVEKLFF. For the CDR3, the DNA is TGTGCCAGCAGAGGAGCGGTCGAAAAACTGTTTTTT. The chain recombines TRBV6-1 with TRBJ1-4, with D unresolved. Trimming shortened V by 6 bases and J by 8 bases, and 10 bases separated the two germline ends. CDR1 MNHNS and CDR2 SASEGT come from the germline V gene. The CDR3 consists of 12 residues.

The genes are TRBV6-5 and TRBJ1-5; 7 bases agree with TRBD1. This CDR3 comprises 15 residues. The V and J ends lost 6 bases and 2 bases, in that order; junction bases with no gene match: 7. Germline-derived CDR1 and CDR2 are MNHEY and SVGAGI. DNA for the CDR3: TGTGCCAGCAGGACCGGGACAGTTGGCAATCAGCCCCAGCATTTT. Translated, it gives CASRTGTVGNQPQHF.

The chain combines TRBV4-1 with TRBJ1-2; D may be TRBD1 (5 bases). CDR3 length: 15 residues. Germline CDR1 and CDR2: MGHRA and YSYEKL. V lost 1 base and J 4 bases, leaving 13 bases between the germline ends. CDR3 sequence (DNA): TGCGCCAGCAGCCAAGGGTGGGACCCCAGCTATGGCTACACCTTC. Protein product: CASSQGWDPSYGYTF.

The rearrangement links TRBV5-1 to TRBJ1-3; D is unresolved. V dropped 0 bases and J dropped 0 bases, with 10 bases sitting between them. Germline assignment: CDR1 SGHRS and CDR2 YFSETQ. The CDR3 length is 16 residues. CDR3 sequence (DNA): TGCGCCAGCAGCTTGGTGACGCCCGCCTCTGGAAACACCATATATTTT. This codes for CASSLVTPASGNTIYF. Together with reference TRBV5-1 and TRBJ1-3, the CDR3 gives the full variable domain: KAGVTQTPRYLIKTRGQQVTLSCSPISGHRSVSWYQQTPGQGLQFLFEYFSETQRNKGNFPGRFSGRQFSNSRSEMNVSTLELGDSALYLCASSLVTPASGNTIYFGEGSWLTVV.

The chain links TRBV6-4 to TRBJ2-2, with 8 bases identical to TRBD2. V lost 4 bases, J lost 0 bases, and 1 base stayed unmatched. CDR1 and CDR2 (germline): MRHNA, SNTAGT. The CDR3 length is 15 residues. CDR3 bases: TGTGCCAGCAGTGCGGGAGGGGCGAACACCGGGGAGCTGTTTTTT. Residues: CASSAGGANTGELFF.

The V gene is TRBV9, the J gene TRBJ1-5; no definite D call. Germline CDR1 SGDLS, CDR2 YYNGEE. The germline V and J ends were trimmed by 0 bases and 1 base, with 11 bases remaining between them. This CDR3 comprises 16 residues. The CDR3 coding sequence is TGTGCCAGCAGCGTAGATGGAGGGCGGAGCAATCAGCCCCAGCATTTT. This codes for CASSVDGGRSNQPQHF.

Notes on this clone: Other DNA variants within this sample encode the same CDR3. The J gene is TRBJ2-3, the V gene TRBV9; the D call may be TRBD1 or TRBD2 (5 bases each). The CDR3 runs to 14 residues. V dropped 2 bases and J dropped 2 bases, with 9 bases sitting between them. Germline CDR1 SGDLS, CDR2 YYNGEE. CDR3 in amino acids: CASSVGTSTDTQYF. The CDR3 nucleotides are TGTGCCAGCAGCGTCGGGACCTCCACAGATACGCAGTATTTT.

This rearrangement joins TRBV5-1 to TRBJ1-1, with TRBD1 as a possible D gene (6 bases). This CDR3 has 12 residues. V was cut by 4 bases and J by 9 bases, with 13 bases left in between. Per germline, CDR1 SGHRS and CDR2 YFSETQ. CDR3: CASSPDSIQAFF. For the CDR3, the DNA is TGCGCCAGCAGCCCGGACAGTATCCAAGCTTTCTTT.

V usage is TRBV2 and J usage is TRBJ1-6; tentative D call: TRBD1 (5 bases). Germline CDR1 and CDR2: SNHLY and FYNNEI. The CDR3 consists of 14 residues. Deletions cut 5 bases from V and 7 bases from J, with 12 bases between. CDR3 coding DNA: TGTGCCAGCAGTTCGGACGGGGCGAATTCACCCCTCCACTTT. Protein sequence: CASSSDGANSPLHF.

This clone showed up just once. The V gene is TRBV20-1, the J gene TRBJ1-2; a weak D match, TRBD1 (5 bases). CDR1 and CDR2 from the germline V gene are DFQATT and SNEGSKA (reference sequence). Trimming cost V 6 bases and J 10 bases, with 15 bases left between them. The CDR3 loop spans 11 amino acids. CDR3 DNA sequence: TGCAGTGCCCGATACGGGGCACTCTACACCTTC. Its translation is CSARYGALYTF.